The rows below give T cell receptor beta chains drawn from one sample of a study of blood T cells in healthy people across ages. TCRdb recomputed calls from the 5' RACE reads with MiXCR, one row per CDR3 protein. The table has around 1,000,000 distinct CDR3 sequences, 20% to 25% seen once. These sequences were also reported in another study, on T cells of mothers and their children.

Sample: blood. These receptors came from a girl aged 2 to 10 in good health. The CDR3 runs from the conserved cysteine through the conserved F or W. Each record gives: clone size, V gene, D gene, J gene, CDR3 protein, CDR3 DNA. A D gene is named only where the DNA matches it firmly. The listing skips clone size in some rows; elsewhere it reads once, few, many or a size class.

size: NA
V: TRBV29-1
D: TRBD2
J: TRBJ2-3
CDR3: CSVEEEAGGRRDTPYF
DNA: TGCAGCGTTGAAGAGGAAGCGGGGGGGCGAAGAGATACGCCGTATTTT

size: NA
V: TRBV19
D: NA
J: TRBJ1-2
CDR3: CASSIDNYGYTF
DNA: TGTGCCAGTAGTATCGATAACTATGGCTACACCTTC

size: NA
V: TRBV29-1
D: TRBD1
J: TRBJ2-1
CDR3: CSVVKLQQGNNEQFF
DNA: TGCAGCGTTGTTAAGCTCCAACAGGGGAACAATGAGCAGTTCTTC

size: once
V: TRBV12-3/TRBV12-4
D: TRBD2
J: TRBJ2-3
CDR3: CASINTASGSTDTQYF
DNA: TGTGCCAGCATCAACACGGCTAGCGGAAGCACAGATACGCAGTATTTT

size: NA
V: TRBV6-2/TRBV6-3
D: NA
J: TRBJ2-3
CDR3: CASSQDWGSDTQYF
DNA: TGTGCCAGCAGCCAGGACTGGGGCTCAGATACGCAGTATTTT

size: NA
V: TRBV28
D: NA
J: TRBJ1-1
CDR3: CASSLIFSGGTEAFF
DNA: TGTGCCAGCAGTTTAATCTTTTCGGGGGGGACTGAAGCTTTCTTT

size: few
V: TRBV28
D: NA
J: TRBJ1-6
CDR3: CASTQDGAARLHF
DNA: TGTGCCAGCACACAGGACGGGGCCGCTCGACTCCACTTT

size: NA
V: TRBV29-1
D: TRBD1
J: TRBJ2-1
CDR3: CSVLFTTGGASGNEQFF
DNA: TGCAGCGTTTTGTTTACAACAGGGGGCGCTTCTGGGAATGAGCAGTTCTTC

size: few
V: TRBV7-2
D: TRBD2
J: TRBJ2-7
CDR3: CASSLSGGRFPEQYF
DNA: TGTGCCAGCAGCCTCAGTGGCGGGAGGTTTCCCGAGCAGTACTTC

size: few
V: TRBV7-8
D: TRBD2
J: TRBJ2-4
CDR3: CASSLTRLAGGKNIQYF
DNA: TGTGCCAGCAGCTTGACTAGACTAGCGGGAGGGAAAAACATTCAGTACTTC

size: few
V: TRBV7-8
D: NA
J: TRBJ1-5
CDR3: CASSLEGQNQPQHF
DNA: TGTGCCAGCAGCTTAGAAGGACAGAATCAGCCCCAGCATTTT

size: few
V: TRBV7-2
D: TRBD2
J: TRBJ2-1
CDR3: CASSSLLAGESGEQFF
DNA: TGTGCCAGCAGCTCCCTACTAGCGGGAGAGTCGGGTGAGCAGTTCTTC

size: few
V: TRBV6-1
D: NA
J: TRBJ2-3
CDR3: CASSRPPRLDTQYF
DNA: TGTGCCAGCAGTAGACCCCCACGGCTTGATACGCAGTATTTT

size: NA
V: TRBV20-1
D: NA
J: TRBJ2-7
CDR3: CSARDIRRGDNEQYF
DNA: TGCAGTGCTAGAGATATTAGGAGGGGCGACAACGAGCAGTACTTC

size: once
V: TRBV12-3/TRBV12-4
D: TRBD2
J: TRBJ2-7
CDR3: CASSHVLAGLDEQYF
DNA: TGTGCCAGCAGTCACGTACTAGCGGGCCTGGACGAGCAGTACTTC

size: few
V: TRBV28
D: NA
J: TRBJ2-7
CDR3: CASSETGRIYEQYF
DNA: TGTGCCAGCAGTGAAACGGGACGCATTTACGAGCAGTACTTC

size: few
V: TRBV29-1
D: NA
J: TRBJ2-5
CDR3: CSVEGTVTASAQETQYF
DNA: TGCAGCGTTGAAGGGACAGTTACAGCTAGCGCCCAAGAGACCCAGTACTTC

size: NA
V: TRBV29-1
D: NA
J: TRBJ2-2
CDR3: CRAWGGGFGGELFF
DNA: TGCAGGGCATGGGGAGGAGGGTTTGGCGGGGAGCTGTTTTTT

size: few
V: TRBV11-2
D: TRBD2
J: TRBJ2-7
CDR3: CASRVGLAGGYEQYF
DNA: TGTGCCAGCAGAGTGGGACTAGCGGGAGGCTACGAGCAGTACTTC

size: NA
V: TRBV20-1
D: NA
J: TRBJ2-7
CDR3: CSASSPLNMGREQYF
DNA: TGCAGTGCTAGTTCGCCTCTTAACATGGGGAGGGAGCAGTACTTC

size: few
V: TRBV4-1
D: NA
J: TRBJ2-2
CDR3: CASSQVAATGELFF
DNA: TGCGCCAGCAGCCAGGTAGCGGCCACCGGGGAGCTGTTTTTT

size: NA
V: TRBV5-1
D: NA
J: TRBJ2-5
CDR3: CASSFRGQGTQYF
DNA: TGCGCCAGCAGCTTCCGGGGGCAGGGGACCCAGTACTTC

size: NA
V: TRBV20-1
D: NA
J: TRBJ2-3
CDR3: CSARRYWTQYF
DNA: TGCAGTGCTAGGAGGTATTGGACGCAGTATTTT

size: many
V: TRBV9
D: NA
J: TRBJ2-7
CDR3: CASSVGAAEGIHEQYF
DNA: TGTGCCAGCAGCGTAGGGGCCGCCGAAGGTATCCACGAGCAGTACTTC

size: NA
V: TRBV12-5
D: NA
J: TRBJ2-2
CDR3: CASGNRNGELFF
DNA: TGTGCTAGTGGTAACAGGAACGGGGAGCTGTTTTTT

size: NA
V: TRBV28
D: NA
J: TRBJ2-1
CDR3: CASSLPTYNEQFF
DNA: TGTGCCAGCAGTTTGCCCACTTACAATGAGCAGTTCTTC

size: NA
V: TRBV29-1
D: TRBD1
J: TRBJ2-5
CDR3: CSASGQGQTQYF
DNA: TGCAGCGCTTCCGGACAGGGACAGACCCAGTACTTC

size: NA
V: TRBV12-3/TRBV12-4
D: TRBD2
J: TRBJ2-3
CDR3: CASSLSGGRGDTEYF
DNA: TGTGCCAGCAGTTTAAGCGGGGGGAGGGGAGATACGGAGTATTTT

size: NA
V: TRBV9
D: TRBD2
J: TRBJ2-2
CDR3: CASSVSSGGATGELFF
DNA: TGTGCCAGCAGCGTTTCTAGCGGGGGAGCAACCGGGGAGCTGTTTTTT

size: few
V: TRBV7-3
D: TRBD1
J: TRBJ2-7
CDR3: CASSIGTGSYEQYF
DNA: TGTGCCAGCAGCATAGGGACAGGCTCCTACGAGCAGTACTTC

size: few
V: TRBV7-2
D: NA
J: TRBJ2-1
CDR3: CASSSVQDQAYNEQFF
DNA: TGTGCCAGCAGCTCAGTTCAGGACCAGGCCTACAATGAGCAGTTCTTC

size: few
V: TRBV29-1
D: NA
J: TRBJ2-1
CDR3: CSVDRVSRGEQFF
DNA: TGCAGCGTTGACAGGGTGTCACGCGGTGAGCAGTTCTTC

size: NA
V: TRBV7-9
D: TRBD2
J: TRBJ2-3
CDR3: CASSHPVQREGRRDTQYF
DNA: TGTGCCAGCAGCCACCCTGTCCAGCGGGAGGGCCGACGAGATACGCAGTATTTT

size: NA
V: TRBV3-1
D: NA
J: TRBJ2-5
CDR3: CASSQAWGETETQYF
DNA: TGTGCCAGCAGCCAGGCCTGGGGGGAGACGGAGACCCAGTACTTC

size: NA
V: TRBV7-6
D: NA
J: TRBJ2-3
CDR3: CASSLEPPTDTQYF
DNA: TGTGCCAGCAGCTTAGAACCTCCCACAGATACGCAGTATTTT

size: NA
V: TRBV20-1
D: NA
J: TRBJ2-2
CDR3: CSATGPYTGELFF
DNA: TGCAGTGCTACGGGACCATACACCGGGGAGCTGTTTTTT

size: few
V: TRBV29-1
D: TRBD2
J: TRBJ2-7
CDR3: CSVEGLAGRYEQYF
DNA: TGCAGCGTTGAAGGTCTAGCGGGACGCTACGAGCAGTACTTC

size: NA
V: TRBV12-3/TRBV12-4
D: NA
J: TRBJ2-1
CDR3: CASSLSNEQSF
DNA: TGTGCCAGCAGTTTAAGCAATGAGCAGTCCTTC

size: few
V: TRBV29-1
D: NA
J: TRBJ2-5
CDR3: CSVEDRVGGEIQYF
DNA: TGCAGCGTTGAAGATCGAGTGGGAGGAGAGATCCAGTACTTC

size: few
V: TRBV29-1
D: TRBD2
J: TRBJ2-7
CDR3: CSVEGLAAGEQYF
DNA: TGCAGCGTTGAAGGGCTAGCGGCGGGCGAGCAGTACTTC

size: NA
V: TRBV4-1
D: NA
J: TRBJ2-1
CDR3: CASSQGPVGEQFF
DNA: TGCGCCAGCAGCCAAGGCCCGGTCGGTGAGCAGTTCTTC

size: NA
V: TRBV28
D: NA
J: TRBJ2-7
CDR3: CASSFSRRSSYDQYF
DNA: TGTGCCAGCAGTTTTTCGCGGAGGAGCTCCTACGACCAGTACTTC

size: few
V: TRBV12-3/TRBV12-4
D: TRBD1
J: TRBJ1-1
CDR3: CASSLRRTGLNTEAFF
DNA: TGTGCCAGCAGTTTACGCCGGACAGGACTCAACACTGAAGCTTTCTTT

size: few
V: TRBV12-3/TRBV12-4
D: NA
J: TRBJ1-1
CDR3: CASSLQAWDPEAFF
DNA: TGTGCCAGCAGTCTGCAAGCGTGGGACCCTGAAGCTTTCTTT

size: NA
V: TRBV4-1
D: NA
J: TRBJ2-7
CDR3: CASSQDSSIEGFIYEQYF
DNA: TGCGCCAGCAGCCAAGATTCCAGCATTGAGGGGTTTATCTACGAGCAGTACTTC

size: few
V: TRBV20-1
D: NA
J: TRBJ2-1
CDR3: CSACTLNFNEQFF
DNA: TGCAGCGCGTGTACACTCAATTTCAATGAGCAGTTCTTC

size: NA
V: TRBV5-6
D: NA
J: TRBJ1-3
CDR3: CASSPTNRDTIYF
DNA: TGTGCCAGCAGCCCGACTAATCGGGACACCATATATTTT

size: few
V: TRBV2
D: NA
J: TRBJ2-5
CDR3: CASSRGIGSQYF
DNA: TGTGCCAGCAGTAGGGGTATTGGGTCCCAGTACTTC

size: few
V: TRBV5-1
D: NA
J: TRBJ2-1
CDR3: CASSPLGTGSSYNEQFF
DNA: TGCGCCAGCAGCCCACTTGGGACGGGGAGCTCCTACAATGAGCAGTTCTTC

size: NA
V: TRBV4-1
D: NA
J: TRBJ2-1
CDR3: CASSQEQGIFDEQFF
DNA: TGCGCCAGCAGCCAAGAACAGGGAATATTCGATGAGCAGTTCTTC

size: NA
V: TRBV28
D: NA
J: TRBJ2-5
CDR3: CASSLVGSPWPRETQYF
DNA: TGTGCCAGCAGTTTAGTGGGGTCGCCTTGGCCAAGAGAGACCCAGTACTTC

size: few
V: TRBV28
D: NA
J: TRBJ2-5
CDR3: CASSLFSEETQYF
DNA: TGTGCCAGCAGTCTTTTCTCGGAGGAGACCCAGTACTTC

size: few
V: TRBV6-5
D: NA
J: TRBJ1-4
CDR3: CASRTLAGAGEKLFF
DNA: TGTGCCAGCAGGACGTTGGCAGGGGCAGGAGAAAAACTGTTTTTT

size: NA
V: TRBV15
D: NA
J: TRBJ2-1
CDR3: CATSREGDLYNEQFF
DNA: TGTGCCACCAGCAGAGAGGGGGACTTGTACAATGAGCAGTTCTTC

size: NA
V: TRBV29-1
D: TRBD2
J: TRBJ2-5
CDR3: CSVTGTSGGETQYF
DNA: TGCAGCGTTACCGGGACTAGCGGGGGGGAGACCCAGTACTTC

size: NA
V: TRBV7-2
D: NA
J: TRBJ2-2
CDR3: CASSLASGLSGELFF
DNA: TGTGCCAGCAGCTTAGCCTCTGGGTTGAGCGGGGAGCTGTTTTTT

size: NA
V: TRBV29-1
D: NA
J: TRBJ2-5
CDR3: CSVRAAQETQYF
DNA: TGCAGCGTCCGGGCGGCCCAAGAGACCCAGTACTTC